The present T cell receptor beta chain was sequenced within a study of CD8+CD57+ T cells in acquired aplastic anemia. Before being chosen for sequencing, patients had shown CD8+CD57+ cell expansion by flow cytometry. Patients had undergone no therapy by the time their blood was sampled. CDR3 and TCR beta VDJ profiling relied on a genomic DNA template. TCRdb called the reads again in MiXCR, with one record for every CDR3 protein. The sample yields about 120,000 distinct CDR3 sequences, almost 40% seen once. Only a few counts were recorded for this clonotype. The CDR3 has 13 amino acids. Trimming removed 0 bases at V and 7 bases at J, with 6 bases between. Looked up from germline, CDR1 is MNHEY and CDR2 is SVGAGI.

The rearrangement uses TRBV6-5 and TRBJ2-2; no clear D gene. Sequenced: sorted CD4+, CD8+, or CD8+CD57+ T cells (not recorded which) from PBMCs. The source of this sequence is a human donor with aplastic anemia. Here the CDR3 DNA reads TGTGCCAGCAGTTACTCGGGTGTCGGGGAGCTGTTTTTT. This translates into CASSYSGVGELFF.